This T cell receptor (beta chain) was documented in a study of blood T cell repertoires in COVID-19. TCRdb's copy holds only in-frame clones and misses some; the assay was immunoSEQ multiplex PCR. The sample has 160,000 or so clones, 70% to 90% seen once. CDR3 length: 16 residues. The V and J ends lost 4 bases and 6 bases, in that order; junction bases with no gene match: 11. CDR1 SGHTA and CDR2 FQGNSA come from the germline V gene. The J gene is TRBJ2-3, the V gene TRBV7-2, with 9 bases lining up with TRBD1. The source is a human donor in a cohort sampled during active COVID-19. The sequencing input was peripheral blood. The CDR3: CASSSPGTGRGDTQYF. CDR3 nucleotides: TGTGCCAGCAGCTCGCCCGGGACAGGGAGAGGGGATACGCAGTATTTT.